This TCR beta chain appears in the sequencing data of a study of Ad26.COV2.S vaccination and SARS-CoV-2 variants. Background on the study: By the intramuscular route, Ad26.COV2.S was given once, or twice 56 days apart.

Some clones are missing from TCRdb's copy, which holds only in-frame ones; the method was immunoSEQ multiplex PCR. The table has around 500,000 clones, 70% to 90% seen once; the top ten hold around 1.8%. Study-wide results and limits: Analytic work on TCR breadth and depth might have understated the full extent of total T cell responses. Substantial post-vaccination breadth of spike-specific CD8+ and CD4+ T cell responses was reported.

Treatment indicated: 15 to 20 received Ad26.COV2.S at low or high dose, single or two shots; several received placebo; per-sample allocation not given. Day 63 after the first vaccine or placebo injection was the time point for sampling. The CDR3 spans 17 residues. CDR1 and CDR2 from the germline V gene are SEHNR and FQNEAQ (reference sequence). V shed 4 bases, J shed 4 bases, and the junction held 12 bases outside the gene matches. Concerning this clone: Its specificity is not known.

The source material was peripheral blood, sampled in a trial of Ad26.COV2.S vaccine versus placebo. The J gene is TRBJ1-5, the V gene TRBV7-9; 8 bases are a match to TRBD1. This clonotype was obtained from a person between 18 and 60 years old who received the Ad26.COV2.S COVID-19 vaccine or a placebo. DNA of the CDR3: TGTGCCAGCAGCTACGGGGGCACAGGGGGGTTGAATCAGCCCCAGCATTTT. It encodes CASSYGGTGGLNQPQHF.